The entry below gives a single T cell receptor (beta chain) sequence along with its context. Under the authors' procedure: Amplification with reference gene primers provided the estimates of nucleated cell counts. Generated by immunoSEQ multiplex PCR, the TCRdb table keeps only in-frame clones and is missing some. Clone size and the V and J calls come from that table; the DNA yielded D and trimming. The sample contains 90,000 to 150,000 clones, around 85% of which appear only once. These data are taken from a study of blood T cell repertoires in COVID-19. From germline, CDR1 is KGHSH and CDR2 LQKENI. J lost 4 bases, V lost 3 bases, and 5 bases had no gene match. This CDR3 spans 16 amino acids.

The J gene is TRBJ2-3, the V gene TRBV18, with TRBD2 matching 12 bases. The TCR sequence derives from a man between 70 and 80 years old who had recovered from COVID-19. Sequenced: peripheral blood. Here the CDR3 DNA reads TGTGCCAGCTCACCTACTAGCGGGGGGCCCGCAGATACGCAGTATTTT. Amino acid sequence: CASSPTSGGPADTQYF.